These 16 T cell receptor beta chains share one sample of origin, sequenced in a study of shared clonotypes between healthy human individuals. Here immunoSEQ multiplex PCR was the method, and the copy in TCRdb shows in-frame clones only, minus some. This sample has 2.3 million or so clones, with approximately 93% found just once. Sequencing input: naive CD4+ T cells from PBMCs. The subset here: CD45RA+ positively selected. These TCRs come from a man between 18 and 35 years old in good health. Some clones in this sample may be carry-over from other donors' samples.

The chain combines TRBV30 with TRBJ1-1; 7 nucleotides match TRBD1. J was trimmed by 2 bases and V by 6 bases; bases with no gene match: 6. This CDR3 region has 13 residues. Germline-derived CDR1 and CDR2 are GTSNPN and SVGIG (reference sequence). This chain's CDR3 is CACAGQFNTEAFF. CDR3 nucleotide sequence: TGTGCCTGCGCGGGACAGTTTAACACTGAAGCTTTCTTT.

The rearrangement uses TRBV7-6 and TRBJ2-7; D perhaps matches TRBD2 (5 bases). CDR1 and CDR2 (germline): SGHVS, FNYEAQ. Trimming stripped 5 bases from V and 1 base from J, with 9 bases between. The CDR3 spans 13 residues. The CDR3 reads CASSQLGSYEQYF. The CDR3, as DNA: TGTGCCAGCAGCCAACTAGGGTCCTACGAGCAGTACTTC.

The rearrangement joins TRBV27 to TRBJ2-7; D is unclear. Germline V gene data show CDR1 as MNHEY and CDR2 as SMNVEV (reference sequence). The CDR3 runs to 15 residues. With 6 bases removed from V and 2 bases from J, the gap between germline ends came to 17 bases. The CDR3 is CASSTLGSATYEQYF. CDR3 nucleotides: TGTGCCAGCAGCACATTGGGGTCGGCGACCTACGAGCAGTACTTC.

This clone was observed a single time. The chain is built from TRBV28 and TRBJ2-1, with a tentative D call TRBD2 (6 bases). CDR1 and CDR2 from the germline V gene are MDHEN and SYDVKM. The length of the CDR3 is 15 residues. The germline V and J ends were trimmed by 4 bases and 7 bases, with 17 bases remaining between them. The chain's CDR3 is CASSSERLGLNEQFF. DNA of the CDR3: TGTGCCAGCAGTTCGGAGCGCCTGGGACTTAATGAGCAGTTCTTC. The whole variable domain, filled in from reference TRBV28 and TRBJ2-1, reads DVKVTQSSRYLVKRTGEKVFLECVQDMDHENMFWYRQDPGLGLRLIYFSYDVKMKEKGDIPEGYSVSREKKERFSLILESASTNQTSMYLCASSSERLGLNEQFFGPGTRLTVL.

This chain uses TRBV5-4 with TRBJ2-1; the match to TRBD1 covers 7 bases. The CDR3 consists of 15 residues. From germline, CDR1 is SGHNT and CDR2 YYREEE (reference sequence). Trimming took 2 bases from V and 7 from J; bases not matched to a gene: 9. In nucleotides, the CDR3 is TGTGCCAGCAGCTTCGCCCGACAGGGCCGGAATGAGCAGTTCTTC. It encodes CASSFARQGRNEQFF.

CDR3 in amino acids: CASSAGLSGWTNYGYTF. The CDR3 bases are TGTGCCAGCAGTGCGGGCCTCTCGGGGTGGACTAACTATGGCTACACCTTC. V gene TRBV14 combines with J gene TRBJ1-2; no reliable D call. Trimming removed 6 bases from V and 0 bases from J, with 20 bases in between. The CDR3 runs 17 residues. In germline, CDR1 is SGHDN, CDR2 FVKESK.

The chain joins TRBV30 to TRBJ1-2, with 7 bases fitting TRBD1. V was pared by 4 bases and J by 12 bases, with 8 bases of the junction left unmatched. This CDR3 region has 11 residues. CDR1 GTSNPN and CDR2 SVGIG come from the germline V gene (reference sequence). The CDR3 spells CAWTMTGRHTF. CDR3 in DNA: TGTGCCTGGACGATGACAGGGCGTCACACCTTC.

V and J are TRBV18 and TRBJ2-3; D uncertain. Looked up from germline, CDR1 is KGHSH and CDR2 is LQKENI. V was clipped by 0 bases and J by 5 bases, with 15 bases between them. The CDR3 is 16 amino acids. CDR3 in amino acids: CASSPPSTESQDTQYF. CDR3 sequence (DNA): TGTGCCAGCTCACCACCATCTACGGAGAGCCAAGATACGCAGTATTTT.

The J gene is TRBJ2-3, the V gene TRBV2; no definite D call. This CDR3 spans 12 amino acids. Germline V gene lookup returns CDR1 SNHLY and CDR2 FYNNEI. V gave up 6 bases and J gave up 4 bases, with 8 bases separating them. CDR3 DNA: TGTGCCAGCAGATTAGATGCAGATACGCAGTATTTT. Translated: CASRLDADTQYF.

J is TRBJ1-5 and V is TRBV7-8, with D uncertain. The CDR3 length is 16 residues. Between the trimmed V and J ends, which lost 5 bases and 5 bases, there was a span of 19 bases. The germline V gene has CDR1 SGHVS and CDR2 FQNEAQ. The CDR3: CASSQRARQVYQPQHF. CDR3 sequence (DNA): TGTGCCAGCAGCCAAAGAGCGCGGCAGGTGTATCAGCCCCAGCATTTT.

The chain uses TRBV28 and TRBJ2-1; 7 bases align to TRBD2. Germline assignment: CDR1 MDHEN and CDR2 SYDVKM. This CDR3 has 15 amino acids. V gave up 8 bases and J gave up 0 bases; unmatched junction bases: 7. DNA of the CDR3: TGTGCCAGCCTCTACGGGGGGAGCTCCTACAATGAGCAGTTCTTC. Translated, it gives CASLYGGSSYNEQFF.

The CDR3: CASSLVLAGGPGGELFF. The CDR3, as DNA: TGCGCCAGCAGCTTGGTTCTAGCGGGAGGGCCCGGCGGGGAGCTGTTTTTT. The chain couples TRBV5-1 to TRBJ2-2, with 12 nucleotides matching TRBD2. Germline V gene sequence: CDR1 SGHRS, CDR2 YFSETQ. CDR3 length: 17 residues. V lost 0 bases to trimming and J lost 7 bases; unmatched junction nucleotides: 7. The whole variable domain, filled in from reference TRBV5-1 and TRBJ2-2, reads KAGVTQTPRYLIKTRGQQVTLSCSPISGHRSVSWYQQTPGQGLQFLFEYFSETQRNKGNFPGRFSGRQFSNSRSEMNVSTLELGDSALYLCASSLVLAGGPGGELFFGEGSRLTVL.

The genes are TRBV6-5 and TRBJ1-1; TRBD1 matches 7 bases. The CDR3 runs 13 residues. CDR1 and CDR2 (germline): MNHEY, SVGAGI. V dropped 4 bases and J dropped 7; count of bases not matched to a gene: 6. The CDR3 DNA is TGTGCCAGCAGTTCGACCAGACAGGGTGAAGCTTTCTTT. Its protein product is CASSSTRQGEAFF.

Turning to this clone: Distinct nucleotide sequences in the sample also encode this CDR3. The CDR3 sequence is CASSVVSAGANVLTF. The CDR3 DNA is TGTGCCAGCAGCGTAGTGTCGGCTGGGGCCAACGTCCTGACTTTC. The genes are TRBV9 and TRBJ2-6; D call uncertain. Germline CDR1 is SGDLS and CDR2 is YYNGEE. The CDR3 is 15 residues long. With 0 bases removed from V and 2 bases from J, the gap between germline ends came to 6 bases.

V gene TRBV30 combines with J gene TRBJ2-2, with 13 bases aligning to TRBD2. The germline V gene has CDR1 GTSNPN and CDR2 SVGIG (reference sequence). V dropped 2 bases and J dropped 8; count of bases not matched to a gene: 11. There are 17 residues in the CDR3. The CDR3 is CAWSSGLAGHFGGELFF. The CDR3 bases are TGTGCCTGGAGTTCGGGACTAGCGGGACACTTCGGTGGGGAGCTGTTTTTT.

The gene calls are TRBV4-1 and TRBJ2-5; TRBD2 aligns across 10 bases. Trimming took 0 bases from V and 2 from J; bases not matched to a gene: 3. The CDR3 has 16 amino acids. The germline V gene encodes CDR1 MGHRA and CDR2 YSYEKL. The CDR3 bases are TGCGCCAGCAGCCAAGACGGTAGCGGGAGGCAAGAGACCCAGTACTTC. Its translation: CASSQDGSGRQETQYF.